The 14 T cell receptor beta chains listed next were all sequenced from one sample in a study of pediatric ulcerative colitis. The assay was immunoSEQ multiplex PCR, and TCRdb's table has in-frame clones only and misses some. The table has about 36,000 clones, roughly 72% seen once. One to two pinch biopsies were taken from the rectum during colonoscopy. Material for sequencing was gut tissue. The source is a boy between 10 and 17 years old with moderate ulcerative colitis.

The chain has TRBV28 and TRBJ1-4; possible D gene TRBD1, 5 bases. Looked up from germline, CDR1 is MDHEN and CDR2 is SYDVKM. Trimming removed 6 bases from V and 7 bases from J, with 18 bases in between. This CDR3 has 15 residues. CDR3 DNA: TGTGCCAGCAGAGAGGGGCCAGGACTTTCTGAAAAACTGTTTTTT. Translated, it gives CASREGPGLSEKLFF.

The V and J genes are TRBV4-1 and TRBJ2-7; D is unresolved. The CDR3 contains 14 residues. Between the trimmed V and J ends, which lost 3 bases and 0 bases, there was a span of 9 bases. Germline V lookup: CDR1 MGHRA, CDR2 YSYEKL. CDR3: CASSQPGLSYEQYF. Written as DNA, the CDR3 is TGCGCCAGCAGCCAGCCCGGGCTCTCCTACGAGCAGTACTTC.

The chain carries TRBV10-3 and TRBJ2-3; unclear D gene. The CDR3 is made up of 11 amino acids. Germline V gene data show CDR1 as ENHRY and CDR2 as SYGVKD. V was trimmed by 2 bases and J by 3 bases, leaving 0 bases between them. CDR3 residues: CAISETDTQYF. For the CDR3, the DNA is TGTGCCATCAGTGAGACAGATACGCAGTATTTT.

The J gene is TRBJ2-1, the V gene TRBV7-9, with 8 positions matching TRBD2. The CDR3 has 15 amino acids. Trimming removed 5 bases from V and 4 bases from J; junction bases left unmatched: 7. Germline CDR1 and CDR2: SEHNR and FQNEAQ (reference sequence). CDR3 residues: CASSPMAGGYNEQFF. Here the CDR3 DNA reads TGTGCCAGCAGCCCCATGGCGGGGGGATACAATGAGCAGTTCTTC.

V is TRBV5-8 and J is TRBJ2-5; possibly TRBD1 for D (5 bases). V was pared by 1 base and J by 1 base, with 5 bases between. The CDR3 covers 13 residues. Per the germline V gene, CDR1 is SGHTS and CDR2 is YDEGEE. The CDR3: CASSLRGQETQYF. The CDR3, as DNA: TGTGCCAGCAGCTTGAGGGGCCAAGAGACCCAGTACTTC.

This chain joins TRBV19 and TRBJ2-3; D not certain. Germline V gives CDR1 LNHDA, CDR2 SQIVND (reference sequence). CDR3 length equals 14 residues. V was clipped by 8 bases and J by 5 bases, with 17 bases between them. The CDR3: CASRALVGVDTQYF. DNA for the CDR3: TGTGCCAGTCGGGCCCTGGTTGGGGTAGATACGCAGTATTTT.

V usage is TRBV4-2 and J usage is TRBJ1-2; D may be TRBD1 (5 bases). This CDR3 is 15 amino acids long. From germline, CDR1 is LGHNA and CDR2 YNFKEQ. With 4 bases removed from V and 8 bases from J, the gap between germline ends came to 20 bases. CDR3 sequence (DNA): TGTGCCAGCAGCCGTTCAGGCAGGGAGATGTTGGGCTACACCTTC. Encoded protein: CASSRSGREMLGYTF.

This clone was seen a single time. The chain uses TRBV30 and TRBJ2-7; D possibly corresponds to TRBD2 (6 bases). This CDR3 spans 13 amino acids. Germline loops: CDR1 GTSNPN, CDR2 SVGIG (reference sequence). V was shortened by 3 bases and J by 2 bases, with 11 bases between the two germline ends. The CDR3 is CAWSQGLPYEQYF. In DNA form, the CDR3 reads TGTGCCTGGAGCCAGGGACTCCCCTACGAGCAGTACTTC. The variable domain in full, with the rest retrieved from reference TRBV30 and TRBJ2-7, is SQTIHQWPATLVQPVGSPLSLECTVEGTSNPNLYWYRQAAGRGLQLLFYSVGIGQISSEVPQNLSASRPQDRQFILSSKKLLLSDSGFYLCAWSQGLPYEQYFGPGTRLTVT.

The CDR3 loop is CASSLFRTGGAYEQYF. As DNA, the CDR3 is TGTGCCAGCAGTTTATTCCGGACAGGGGGGGCCTACGAGCAGTACTTC. The chain combines TRBV28 with TRBJ2-7, with 10 bases identical to TRBD1. The CDR3 consists of 16 residues. The V gene end was trimmed by 1 base and the J gene end by 2 bases; junction bases not matched to a gene: 5. The germline V gene has CDR1 MDHEN and CDR2 SYDVKM.

The chain is built from TRBV19 and TRBJ2-1; D might be TRBD2 (6 bases). From germline, CDR1 is LNHDA and CDR2 SQIVND (reference sequence). V shed 2 bases and J shed 2 bases, with 13 bases lying between them. The CDR3 is 16 residues long. CDR3 in amino acids: CASSILVGGTYNEQFF. CDR3 sequence (DNA): TGTGCCAGTAGTATATTGGTGGGAGGAACCTACAATGAGCAGTTCTTC.

The V call is TRBV2, the J call TRBJ2-5; D remains unclear. Per the germline V gene, CDR1 is SNHLY and CDR2 is FYNNEI. Trimming removed 3 bases from V and 5 bases from J, with 10 bases in between. This CDR3 has 13 amino acids. CDR3 sequence (DNA): TGTGCCAGCAGTGACCAATACGGGGAGACCCAGTACTTC. Translated, it gives CASSDQYGETQYF.

A single count supports this clone. The rearrangement uses TRBV5-1 and TRBJ2-7; 9 positions agree with TRBD1. CDR3 size: 18 residues. Trimming removed 5 bases from V and 3 bases from J; junction bases left unmatched: 18. Germline values: CDR1 SGHRS, CDR2 YFSETQ. The CDR3 spells CASSLDRGAAHYYYEQYF. In DNA form, the CDR3 reads TGCGCCAGCAGTCTCGACAGGGGGGCTGCGCACTACTACTACGAGCAGTACTTC.

Judged by abundance, this clone is medium-sized. The chain recombines TRBV7-9 with TRBJ1-2; 8 nucleotides align to TRBD1. Germline CDR1 is SEHNR and CDR2 is FQNEAQ (reference sequence). V shed 5 bases and J 9 bases; nucleotides not matched to a gene: 14. This CDR3 comprises 15 residues. The CDR3 here is CASSQGQGAQWSYTF. The CDR3 DNA is TGTGCCAGCAGCCAGGGGCAGGGGGCGCAGTGGAGCTACACCTTC.

The chain recombines TRBV28 with TRBJ1-2; 7 bases match TRBD1. CDR3 length equals 15 residues. With V trimmed by 3 bases and J by 0 bases, 4 bases remained unmatched. CDR1 and CDR2 from the germline V gene are MDHEN and SYDVKM. The CDR3, as DNA: TGTGCCAGCAGTTTGCCCCAGGGGGCTAACTATGGCTACACCTTC. It yields the protein CASSLPQGANYGYTF.